This TCR beta chain comes out of a study of control samples from healthy donors and cancer patients. Measured with immunoSEQ multiplex PCR; TCRdb has only the in-frame clones, and not every one. The repertoire holds fewer than 110,000 clones, with 75% to 90% as singletons. Germline V gene lookup returns CDR1 MDHEN and CDR2 SYDVKM. CDR3 length: 12 residues. Trimming left V 8 bases short and J 11 bases short, with 18 bases between. The sequencing input was blood. The V and J genes are TRBV28 and TRBJ1-1; a possible D gene is TRBD1 (6 bases). The source is a man aged 25 to 40 in good health. CDR3 DNA: TGTGCCAGCCACCAGGGGTTTGGTGTCGCTTTCTTT. Its translation is CASHQGFGVAFF. Combining the CDR3 with reference TRBV28 and TRBJ1-1 gives the whole variable domain DVKVTQSSRYLVKRTGEKVFLECVQDMDHENMFWYRQDPGLGLRLIYFSYDVKMKEKGDIPEGYSVSREKKERFSLILESASTNQTSMYLCASHQGFGVAFFGQGTRLTVV.